The clone carrying this T cell receptor beta chain was recorded at least ten times. The antigen is undetermined. The authors produced cDNA by 5'RACE using 10-nucleotide random UMIs. The authors obtained over 200 million TCR-beta sequences from 15-18 subjects per sequencing run. TCRdb itself ran the 5' RACE reads through MiXCR, one entry per CDR3 protein. The table shows some 37,000 distinct CDR3 sequences, with 3% to 3.5% occurring only once. These data originate in a study of neurological immune-mediated disorders. Whole-study results and caveats: Private repertoires in all groups were suggested, as expanded clones shared no CDR3 amino acid sequences across subjects. The multiple sclerosis repertoire cluster had no clinical or MRI correlate.

The sample's time point: longitudinal time-point 1 (baseline). This clonotype was sampled from a woman aged 55-70 years with multiple sclerosis. The sample consisted of PBMCs.

CDR3 nucleotides: TGTGCCAGCAGCGCTGGACAGGGGAGAAGTGAAAAACTGTTTTTT. It codes for CASSAGQGRSEKLFF. The gene calls are TRBV7-7 and TRBJ1-4, with 9 positions matching TRBD1. The J segment lost 7 bases and the V segment lost 5 bases, leaving 8 bases of the junction unmatched. Per the germline V gene, CDR1 is SSHAT and CDR2 is FNYEAQ (reference sequence). The CDR3 runs to 15 residues.